This entry lists 20 T cell receptor beta chains sequenced from one sample in a study of cytomegalovirus exposure and HLA in healthy donors. The primer mix had 60 Vbeta and 13 Jbeta primers. Profiling relied on immunoSEQ multiplex PCR, and the TCRdb table lists in-frame clones only, not all of them. The sample comprises about 93,000 clones, 78% of which are singletons, and 3% to 3.5% rests with the top ten. Sequencing used PBMCs. The receptors originated from a woman aged 40-49 years in good health and CMV-seronegative.

The chain combines TRBV19 with TRBJ2-1; TRBD1 is a possible D gene (6 bases). This CDR3 region has 15 residues. V shed 8 bases and J shed 1 base, with 15 bases lying between them. CDR1 LNHDA and CDR2 SQIVND come from the germline V gene (reference sequence). CDR3: CASRPDSRSYNEQFF. CDR3 DNA: TGTGCCAGTCGGCCGGACAGCCGTTCCTACAATGAGCAGTTCTTC.

This clone is a singleton in its sample. V gene TRBV15 combines with J gene TRBJ2-2; D is ambiguous. In germline, CDR1 is LNHNV, CDR2 YYDKDF (reference sequence). This CDR3 comprises 15 residues. V was pared by 5 bases and J by 3 bases, with 13 bases between. The CDR3 DNA is TGTGCCACCAGCCGCGAGGAACTGTACACCGGGGAGCTGTTTTTT. It is translated as CATSREELYTGELFF. Full variable domain (remainder filled in from reference TRBV15 and TRBJ2-2): DAMVIQNPRYQVTQFGKPVTLSCSQTLNHNVMYWYQQKSSQAPKLLFHYYDKDFNNEADTPDNFQSRRPNTSFCFLDIRSPGLGDTAMYLCATSREELYTGELFFGEGSRLTVL.

As for this clone: The junction shows a germline mismatch at one end, possibly a read error. The chain has TRBV7-3 and TRBJ2-6; D gene uncertain. CDR1 and CDR2 (germline): SGHTA, FQGTGA. This CDR3 contains 16 residues. The CDR3: CASTLGHAPGANVLTF. In nucleotides, the CDR3 is TGTGCCAGCACCTTAGGGCACGCCCCTGGGGCCAACGTCCTGACTTTC.

This rearrangement joins TRBV27 to TRBJ2-6; D is ambiguous. Germline V gene sequence: CDR1 MNHEY, CDR2 SMNVEV (reference sequence). The CDR3 consists of 16 residues. V was trimmed by 1 base and J by 0 bases, leaving 7 bases between them. Here the CDR3 DNA reads TGTGCCAGCAGTTTATTACAGCTCTCTGGGGCCAACGTCCTGACTTTC. It is translated as CASSLLQLSGANVLTF.

The chain couples TRBV4-2 to TRBJ2-7; D not certain. Trimming left V 2 bases short and J 3 bases short, with 8 bases between. The germline V gene encodes CDR1 LGHNA and CDR2 YNFKEQ. This CDR3 has 13 residues. For the CDR3, the DNA is TGTGCCAGCAGCCAATCCCCCCTCTACGAGCAGTACTTC. It translates to CASSQSPLYEQYF.

The chain links TRBV2 to TRBJ2-7; tentative D call: TRBD2 (6 bases). The V gene lost 6 bases and the J gene lost 1 base, with 16 bases spanning the gap. The CDR3 spans 15 residues. Germline-derived CDR1 and CDR2 are SNHLY and FYNNEI. In DNA, the CDR3 is TGTGCCAGCAGGGGGGAGGCGGGCTCGTCCTACGAGCAGTACTTC. Amino acids: CASRGEAGSSYEQYF.

In DNA, the CDR3 is TGCGCCAGCAGCTTGAATCTAGATACGCAGTATTTT. Its protein product is CASSLNLDTQYF. The J gene is TRBJ2-3, the V gene TRBV5-1; D unresolved. CDR1 is SGHRS, CDR2 YFSETQ, per germline. V was clipped by 1 base and J by 5 bases, with 5 bases between them. The CDR3 runs 12 residues.

This clone was detected once. The gene calls are TRBV5-1 and TRBJ2-5; TRBD1 agrees at 7 bases. Losses at the gene ends were 0 bases for V and 1 base for J; bases not matched to a gene: 6. This CDR3 is built from 16 residues. Germline loops: CDR1 SGHRS, CDR2 YFSETQ. The CDR3 nucleotides read TGCGCCAGCAGCTTGGGAAGGGGGCAGTCCCAAGAGACCCAGTACTTC. Translation gives CASSLGRGQSQETQYF.

This clone was seen only a few times. The chain employs TRBV6-6 and TRBJ2-2; a possible D gene is TRBD2 (5 bases). This CDR3 is 16 amino acids long. Between the trimmed V and J ends, which lost 6 bases and 5 bases, there was a span of 19 bases. Germline-derived CDR1 and CDR2 are MNHNY and SVGAGI (reference sequence). The CDR3 is CASSPLQGRSTGELFF. CDR3 coding DNA: TGTGCCAGCAGCCCCCTACAAGGGAGAAGTACCGGGGAGCTGTTTTTT.

The chain recombines TRBV15 with TRBJ2-7; a possible D gene is TRBD2 (5 bases). Germline V gives CDR1 LNHNV, CDR2 YYDKDF (reference sequence). The CDR3 has 14 residues. With 1 base removed from V and 2 bases from J, the gap between germline ends came to 9 bases. This chain's CDR3 is CATSRGRGTYEQYF. CDR3 nucleotides: TGTGCCACCAGCAGAGGGAGAGGGACCTACGAGCAGTACTTC. Based on the CDR3 plus reference TRBV15 and TRBJ2-7, the full variable domain is DAMVIQNPRYQVTQFGKPVTLSCSQTLNHNVMYWYQQKSSQAPKLLFHYYDKDFNNEADTPDNFQSRRPNTSFCFLDIRSPGLGDTAMYLCATSRGRGTYEQYFGPGTRLTVT.

There are a few counts of this clone. CDR3 nucleotides: TGTGCCAGCTCTCGGTTTCCGGGTCAGCCCCAGCATTTT. This encodes CASSRFPGQPQHF. The chain employs TRBV6-5 and TRBJ1-5; D is undetermined. From germline, CDR1 is MNHEY and CDR2 SVGAGI. The CDR3 has 13 residues. V was pared by 8 bases and J by 6 bases, with 14 bases between.

J is TRBJ2-5 and V is TRBV7-3; no reliable D call. Germline CDR1 is SGHTA and CDR2 is FQGTGA. Trimming left V 5 bases short and J 2 bases short, with 12 bases between. The CDR3 loop spans 14 amino acids. The CDR3 here is CASSPGPGQETQYF. CDR3 in DNA: TGTGCCAGCAGCCCGGGTCCCGGACAAGAGACCCAGTACTTC.

The chain recombines TRBV15 with TRBJ1-2; possible D gene TRBD1, 5 bases. CDR1 LNHNV and CDR2 YYDKDF come from the germline V gene (reference sequence). The V end was cut by 8 bases, the J end by 4 bases, with 17 bases between. The CDR3 consists of 14 residues. The CDR3 loop is CATRPGGGIYGYTF. The CDR3 DNA is TGTGCCACCCGCCCCGGCGGGGGAATCTATGGCTACACCTTC.

The V gene is TRBV14, the J gene TRBJ2-5, with TRBD2 identical over 7 bases. CDR3 length: 13 amino acids. The trim removed 4 bases at V and 7 bases at J, leaving 6 bases unmatched. Germline-derived CDR1 and CDR2 are SGHDN and FVKESK. The CDR3 DNA follows: TGTGCCAGCAGCCGGACTAGTGTTGGGACCCAGTACTTC. Protein: CASSRTSVGTQYF.

The chain joins TRBV7-2 to TRBJ2-2; D is uncertain. V was pared by 4 bases and J by 4 bases, with 4 bases between. CDR1 SGHTA and CDR2 FQGNSA come from the germline V gene. The CDR3 contains 12 residues. The CDR3, as DNA: TGTGCCAGCAGCTACAGCACCGGGGAGCTGTTTTTT. As protein: CASSYSTGELFF.

The chain employs TRBV4-2 and TRBJ2-3, with D tentatively TRBD2 (5 bases). This CDR3 is built from 15 residues. Germline V CDR1 and CDR2: LGHNA, YNFKEQ. V was clipped by 3 bases and J by 0 bases, with 10 bases between them. CDR3 sequence reads: CASSQERRSTDTQYF. CDR3 bases: TGTGCCAGCAGCCAGGAGCGGAGAAGCACAGATACGCAGTATTTT.

The rearrangement uses TRBV6-6 and TRBJ1-1, with 7 bases identical to TRBD1. J was trimmed by 10 bases and V by 6 bases; bases with no gene match: 8. CDR1 and CDR2 (germline): MNHNY, SVGAGI (reference sequence). The CDR3 runs to 12 residues. Here the CDR3 reads CASRPDRAGAFF. The CDR3 nucleotides read TGTGCCAGCAGACCTGACAGGGCCGGAGCTTTCTTT.

This clone was observed a single time. V is TRBV7-9 and J is TRBJ1-4; 7 bases agree with TRBD1. The CDR3 consists of 18 residues. The V segment lost 5 bases and the J segment 8 bases; nucleotides outside the gene matches: 20. The V gene's germline CDR1 is SEHNR and CDR2 FQNEAQ (reference sequence). CDR3 in amino acids: CASSRGTAKLISSEKLFF. Here the CDR3 DNA reads TGTGCCAGCAGCCGCGGGACAGCCAAACTCATTTCGTCAGAAAAACTGTTTTTT.

V gene TRBV29-1 combines with J gene TRBJ2-2, with D possibly matching TRBD1 (6 bases). The V and J ends lost 7 bases and 1 base respectively, with 7 bases between them. CDR3 length equals 12 residues. CDR1 is SQVTM, CDR2 ANQGSEA, per germline. CDR3 DNA: TGCAGCGCGGGACAGAACACCGGGGAGCTGTTTTTT. This gives the protein CSAGQNTGELFF.

The chain combines TRBV6-6 with TRBJ2-2; 7 bases agree with TRBD1. Germline trimming cut 7 bases from V and 7 bases from J; bases unmatched to any gene: 6. The CDR3 is 13 residues long. CDR1 and CDR2 (germline): MNHNY, SVGAGI (reference sequence). CDR3 sequence (DNA): TGTGCCAGCACTACAGGGGACGGCGGGGAGCTGTTTTTT. It codes for CASTTGDGGELFF.